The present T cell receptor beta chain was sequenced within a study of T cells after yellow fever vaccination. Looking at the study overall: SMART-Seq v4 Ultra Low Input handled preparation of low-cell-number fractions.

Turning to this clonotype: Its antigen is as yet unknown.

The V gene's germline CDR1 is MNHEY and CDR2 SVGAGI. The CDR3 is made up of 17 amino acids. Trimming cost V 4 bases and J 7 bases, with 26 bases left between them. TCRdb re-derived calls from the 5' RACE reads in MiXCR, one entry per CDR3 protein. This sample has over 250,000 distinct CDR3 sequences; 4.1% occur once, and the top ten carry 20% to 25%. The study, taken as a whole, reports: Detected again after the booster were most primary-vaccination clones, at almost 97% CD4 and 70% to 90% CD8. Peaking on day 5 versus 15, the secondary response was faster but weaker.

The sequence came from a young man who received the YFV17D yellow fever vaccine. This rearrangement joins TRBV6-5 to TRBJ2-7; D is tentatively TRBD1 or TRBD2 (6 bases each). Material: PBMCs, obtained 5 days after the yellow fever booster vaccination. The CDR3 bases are TGTGCCAGCAGTTCGGGACCGGGGGCCCCTCCGTTTGAAGAGCAGTACGTC. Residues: CASSSGPGAPPFEEQYV.